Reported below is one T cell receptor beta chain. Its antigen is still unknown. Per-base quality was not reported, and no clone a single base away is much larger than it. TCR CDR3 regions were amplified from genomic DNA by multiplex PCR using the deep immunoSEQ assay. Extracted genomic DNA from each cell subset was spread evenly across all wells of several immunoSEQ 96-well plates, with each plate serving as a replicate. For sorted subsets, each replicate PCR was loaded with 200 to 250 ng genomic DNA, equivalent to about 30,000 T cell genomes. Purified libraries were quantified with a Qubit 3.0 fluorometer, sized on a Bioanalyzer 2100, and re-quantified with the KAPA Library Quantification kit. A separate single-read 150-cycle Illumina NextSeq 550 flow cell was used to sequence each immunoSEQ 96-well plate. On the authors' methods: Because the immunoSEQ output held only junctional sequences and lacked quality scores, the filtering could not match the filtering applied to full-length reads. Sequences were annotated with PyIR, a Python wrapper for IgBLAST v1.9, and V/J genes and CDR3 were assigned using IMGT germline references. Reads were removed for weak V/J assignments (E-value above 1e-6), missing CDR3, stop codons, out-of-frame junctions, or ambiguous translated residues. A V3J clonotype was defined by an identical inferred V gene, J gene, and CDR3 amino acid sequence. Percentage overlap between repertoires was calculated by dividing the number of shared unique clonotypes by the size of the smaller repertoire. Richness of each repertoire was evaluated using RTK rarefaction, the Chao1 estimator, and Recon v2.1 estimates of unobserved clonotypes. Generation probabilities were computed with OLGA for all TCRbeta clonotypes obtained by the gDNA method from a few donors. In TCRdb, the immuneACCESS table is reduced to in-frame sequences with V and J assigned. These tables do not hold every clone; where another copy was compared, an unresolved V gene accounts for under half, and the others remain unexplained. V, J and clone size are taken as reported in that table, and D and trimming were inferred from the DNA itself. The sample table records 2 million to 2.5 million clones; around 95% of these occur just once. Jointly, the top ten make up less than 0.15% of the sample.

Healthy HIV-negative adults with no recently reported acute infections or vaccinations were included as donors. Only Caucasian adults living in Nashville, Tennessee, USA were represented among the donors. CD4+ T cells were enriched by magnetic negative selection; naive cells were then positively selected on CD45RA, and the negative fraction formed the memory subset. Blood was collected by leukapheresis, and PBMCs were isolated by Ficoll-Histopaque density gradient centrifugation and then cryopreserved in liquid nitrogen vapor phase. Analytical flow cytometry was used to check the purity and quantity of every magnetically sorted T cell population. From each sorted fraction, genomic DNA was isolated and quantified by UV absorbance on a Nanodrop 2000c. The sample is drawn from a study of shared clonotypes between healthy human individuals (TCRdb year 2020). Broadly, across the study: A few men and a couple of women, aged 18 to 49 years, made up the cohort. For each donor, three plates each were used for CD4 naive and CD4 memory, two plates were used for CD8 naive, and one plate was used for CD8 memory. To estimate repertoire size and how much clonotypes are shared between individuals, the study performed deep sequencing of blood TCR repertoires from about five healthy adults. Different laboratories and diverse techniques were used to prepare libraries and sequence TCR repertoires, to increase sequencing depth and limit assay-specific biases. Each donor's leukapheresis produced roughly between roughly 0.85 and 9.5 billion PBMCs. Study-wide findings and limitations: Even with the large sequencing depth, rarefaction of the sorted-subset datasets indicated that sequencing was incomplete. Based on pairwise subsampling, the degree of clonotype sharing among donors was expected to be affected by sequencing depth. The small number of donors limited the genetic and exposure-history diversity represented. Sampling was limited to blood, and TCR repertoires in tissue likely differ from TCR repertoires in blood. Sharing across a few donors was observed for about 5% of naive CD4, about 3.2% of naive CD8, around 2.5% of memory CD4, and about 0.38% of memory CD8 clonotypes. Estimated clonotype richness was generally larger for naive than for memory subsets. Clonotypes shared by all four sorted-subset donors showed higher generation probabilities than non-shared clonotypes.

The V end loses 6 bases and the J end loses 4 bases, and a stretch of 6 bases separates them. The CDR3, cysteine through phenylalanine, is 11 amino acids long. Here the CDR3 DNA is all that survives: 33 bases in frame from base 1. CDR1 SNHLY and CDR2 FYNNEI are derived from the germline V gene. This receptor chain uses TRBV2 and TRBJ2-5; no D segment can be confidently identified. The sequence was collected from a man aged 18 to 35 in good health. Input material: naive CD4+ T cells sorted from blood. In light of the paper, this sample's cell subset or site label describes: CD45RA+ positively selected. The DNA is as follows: TGTGCCAGCAGAGGGCGAGAGACCCAGTACTTC. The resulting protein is CASRGRETQYF.